These T cell receptor delta chains were read from a single sample in a study of gamma-delta T cells after stem cell transplantation. TCRdb re-called the RT-PCR reads via CATT. The data contain 10,000 to 13,000 delta-chain clones, 38% of them singletons. Sequenced: gamma-delta T cells. These receptors were collected from a human donor. It is not recorded whose cells these are; they may come from a transplant donor. The CDR3 runs from the conserved cysteine through the conserved F or W. Fields, in order: clone size, V gene, J gene, D gene, CDR3 protein, CDR3 DNA. The D gene is left open where the match is weak. For some rows the clone size is stated as once, few or many, or as a class when expanded; others skip it.

.	TRDV2	TRDJ3	.	CACDKLSWDTRQMFF	TGTGCCTGTGACAAGCTATCCTGGGACACCCGACAGATGTTTTTC
.	TRDV2	TRDJ1	.	CACDTLPVLVDPYTDNLIF	TGTGCCTGTGACACCCTCCCCGTCCTGGTGGACCCGTACACCGATAACCTCATCTTT
few	TRDV1	TRDJ1	TRDD3	CALLLDFLPLTGGYPDKLIF	TGTGCTCTTCTCCTGGACTTCCTACCCTTAACTGGGGGATACCCCGATAAACTCATCTTT
.	TRDV3	TRDJ2	TRDD3	CACGGLTAQLFF	TGTGCCTGTGGGGGATTGACAGCACAACTCTTCTTT
few	TRDV1	TRDJ1	TRDD3	CALGCPWVVAGGPKYTDKLIF	TGTGCTCTTGGGTGTCCCTGGGTCGTCGCTGGGGGACCCAAGTACACCGATAAACTCATCTTT
few	TRDV2	TRDJ1	.	CACDTGGSLADKLIF	TGTGCCTGTGACACCGGGGGGTCCCTCGCCGATAAACTCATCTTT
.	TRAV29/DV5	TRDJ1	TRDD3	CAASGPHWGIRHYTDKLIF	TGTGCAGCAAGCGGACCCCACTGGGGGATACGCCACTACACCGATAAACTCATCTTT
few	TRDV2	TRDJ3	TRDD3	CACDTVLGDTLVSWDTRQMFF	TGTGCCTGTGACACCGTACTGGGGGATACGTTGGTCTCCTGGGACACCCGACAGATGTTTTTC
.	TRDV2	TRDJ3	.	CACDMGPIRSLDTLQMFF	TGTGCCTGTGACATGGGCCCCATCCGCTCCTTGGACACCCTACAGATGTTTTTC
.	TRDV2	TRDJ1	TRDD3	CACDTTADTSRSYWGIRFHRSHTDKLIF	TGTGCCTGTGACACCACCGCGGACACTTCCCGCTCTTACTGGGGGATACGGTTCCACCGATCGCACACCGATAAACTCATCTTT
.	TRDV1	TRDJ1	TRDD3	CALGVPSDRLGDRGSTDKLIF	TGTGCTCTTGGGGTGCCTTCCGACAGACTGGGGGATAGGGGGAGCACCGATAAACTCATCTTT
.	TRDV2	TRDJ3	.	CACDGIGGSWDTRQMFF	TGTGCCTGTGACGGGATAGGCGGCTCCTGGGACACCCGACAGATGTTTTTC
.	TRDV2	TRDJ1	.	CACDTLGATGVFGGTDTLIF	TGTGCCTGTGACACCCTTGGGGCTACTGGAGTATTCGGTGGAACCGATACACTCATCTTT